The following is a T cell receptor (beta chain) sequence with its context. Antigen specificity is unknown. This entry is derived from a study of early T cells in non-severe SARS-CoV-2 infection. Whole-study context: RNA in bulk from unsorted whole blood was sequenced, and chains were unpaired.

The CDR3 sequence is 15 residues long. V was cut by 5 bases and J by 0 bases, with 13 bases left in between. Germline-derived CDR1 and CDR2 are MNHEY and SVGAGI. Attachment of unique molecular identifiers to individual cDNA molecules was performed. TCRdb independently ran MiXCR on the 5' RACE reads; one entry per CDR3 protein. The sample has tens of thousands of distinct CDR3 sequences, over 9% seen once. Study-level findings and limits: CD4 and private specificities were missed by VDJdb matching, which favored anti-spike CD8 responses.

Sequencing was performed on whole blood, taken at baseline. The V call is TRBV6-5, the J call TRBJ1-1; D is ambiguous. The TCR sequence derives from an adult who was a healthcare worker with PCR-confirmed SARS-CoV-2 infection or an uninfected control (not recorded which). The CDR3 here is CASSLGTAVNTEAFF. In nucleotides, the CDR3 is TGTGCCAGCAGTCTAGGAACCGCTGTGAACACTGAAGCTTTCTTT.